The 2 T cell receptor beta chains below come from one sample, sequenced in a study of beta chain features in type 1 diabetes (dated by TCRdb to 2016 to 2019). Receptors were amplified or captured by the immunoSEQ multiplex PCR assay. The High Capacity cDNA Reverse Transcription Kit was used to reverse transcribe all of the isolated RNA, meaning that expressed TCRB transcripts were what got sequenced. TCRdb retrieved this table from immuneACCESS and kept in-frame rearrangements only. Not all clones are present; in checked studies, unresolved V genes account for under half, and no reason is known for the remainder. This sample comprises 400,000 to 600,000 clones, approximately 30% of them detected only once. The biggest ten clones account for around 0.065% of the sample. Specimen: naive CD4+ T cells from blood. According to the study, the label for this sample's cell subset or site signals: true naive CD4+ T cells. Receptor source: a man younger than 35 in good health.

For this clone: The junction departs from the called germline gene at one end, perhaps through a read error. This sequence joins TRBV6-6 and TRBJ2-7; D remains ambiguous. This CDR3 spans 14 amino acids. The germline V gene encodes CDR1 MNHNY and CDR2 SVGAGI (reference sequence). The CDR3 reads CASSPGSPPAIENF. The CDR3 DNA follows: TGTGCCAGCAGTCCCGGGTCCCCTCCAGCAATTGAAAACTTC.

The V and J genes are TRBV9 and TRBJ2-3, with a weak D call TRBD2 (6 bases). CDR1 and CDR2 (germline): SGDLS, YYNGEE. CDR3 length equals 15 residues. Trimming removed 6 bases at V and 1 base at J, with 15 bases between. CDR3 coding DNA: TGTGCCAGCACTGTGGGCGGGGCCCGCACAGATACGCAGTATTTT. Translated, it gives CASTVGGARTDTQYF.